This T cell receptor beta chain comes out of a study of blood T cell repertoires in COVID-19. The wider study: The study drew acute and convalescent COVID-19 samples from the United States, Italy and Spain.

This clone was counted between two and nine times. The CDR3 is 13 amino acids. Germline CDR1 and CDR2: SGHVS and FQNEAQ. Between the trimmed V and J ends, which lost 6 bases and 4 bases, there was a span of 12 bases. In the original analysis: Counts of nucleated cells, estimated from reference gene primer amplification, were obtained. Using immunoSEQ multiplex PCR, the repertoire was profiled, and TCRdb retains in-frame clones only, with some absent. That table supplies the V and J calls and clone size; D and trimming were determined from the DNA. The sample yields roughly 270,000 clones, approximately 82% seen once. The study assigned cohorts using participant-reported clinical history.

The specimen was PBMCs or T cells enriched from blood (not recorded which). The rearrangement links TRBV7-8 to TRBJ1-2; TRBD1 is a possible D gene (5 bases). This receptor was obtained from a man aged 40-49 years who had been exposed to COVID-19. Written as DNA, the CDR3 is TGTGCCAGCAGGATCGACAGTATCTATGGCTACACCTTC. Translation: CASRIDSIYGYTF.